Reported below is one TCR beta chain. This specimen comes from a study of CD8 T cells in Susac syndrome. Trimming cost V 4 bases and J 5 bases; bases outside gene matches: 12. This CDR3 comprises 16 residues. CDR1 and CDR2 (germline): MDHEN, SYDVKM. Reverse transcription of roughly 0.45 to 1 ug RNA was performed with random hexamers. From the immunoSEQ multiplex PCR reads, TCRdb called clonotypes with MiXCR, one entry per CDR3 protein. The data contain a few hundred thousand distinct CDR3 sequences, around 93% of them singletons. The source material was CD4+ T cells from PBMCs. This sequence originates from a human donor with Susac syndrome. This rearrangement joins TRBV28 to TRBJ2-5, with 8 bases fitting TRBD2. CDR3 coding DNA: TGTGCCAGCAGTTCCGCTGGGGCGGGGGGCCGGGAGACCCAGTACTTC. This codes for CASSSAGAGGRETQYF. The full variable domain, completed using reference TRBV28 and TRBJ2-5, is DVKVTQSSRYLVKRTGEKVFLECVQDMDHENMFWYRQDPGLGLRLIYFSYDVKMKEKGDIPEGYSVSREKKERFSLILESASTNQTSMYLCASSSAGAGGRETQYFGPGTRLLVL.